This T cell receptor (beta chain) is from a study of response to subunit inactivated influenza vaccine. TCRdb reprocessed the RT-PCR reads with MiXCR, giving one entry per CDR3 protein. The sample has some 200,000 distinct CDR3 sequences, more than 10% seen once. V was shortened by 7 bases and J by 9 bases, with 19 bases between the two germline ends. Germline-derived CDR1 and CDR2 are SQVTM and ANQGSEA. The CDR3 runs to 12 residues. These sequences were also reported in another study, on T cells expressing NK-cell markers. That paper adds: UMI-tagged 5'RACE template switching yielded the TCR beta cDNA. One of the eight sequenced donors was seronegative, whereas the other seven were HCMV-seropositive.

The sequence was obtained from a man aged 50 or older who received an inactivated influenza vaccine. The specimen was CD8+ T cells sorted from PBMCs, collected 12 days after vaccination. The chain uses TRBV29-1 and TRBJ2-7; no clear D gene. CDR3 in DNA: TGCAGCGCCGTCGGACCCGGTATGGGGCAGTACTTC. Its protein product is CSAVGPGMGQYF.